This entry describes one TCR beta chain. The antigen remains unidentified. The sample belongs to a study of cytomegalovirus exposure and HLA in healthy donors. Study conclusions and caveats: Specificity of a few CMV-associated chains for CMV antigens was verified in vitro. Rare TCR sequences predominated, though certain public TCRs were found in many donors. There were under 200 TCR beta chains listed as cytomegalovirus-associated. Reportedly, cytomegalovirus status was diagnosed with high sensitivity and specificity.

The method was immunoSEQ multiplex PCR; TCRdb's version includes in-frame clones alone and lacks a portion of them. The table has 150,000 to 200,000 clones, more than 80% seen once. CDR1 and CDR2 from the germline V gene are SQVTM and ANQGSEA. The CDR3 consists of 12 residues. V was trimmed by 5 bases and J by 7 bases, leaving 11 bases between them. The sequence was obtained from a woman younger than 30 in good health and CMV-seropositive. The sample taken for sequencing was PBMCs. The chain uses TRBV29-1 and TRBJ2-2; D possibly corresponds to TRBD1 (5 bases). DNA of the CDR3: TGCAGCGTTCGACAGCGAGTCGGGGAGCTGTTTTTT. Translating gives CSVRQRVGELFF.